The clone carrying this TCR beta chain appeared many times. TCRdb used MiXCR to reprocess the 5' RACE reads, holding one entry per CDR3 protein. The table includes 250,000 to 350,000 distinct CDR3 sequences, 20% to 25% detected once. The entry originates in a study of CD8 T cells in ankylosing spondylitis. This CDR3 region has 14 residues. The V end was cut by 4 bases, the J end by 3 bases, with 13 bases between. Germline-derived CDR1 and CDR2 are SQVTM and ANQGSEA. The source is a female donor with ankylosing spondylitis or in good health (not recorded which). The rearrangement joins TRBV29-1 to TRBJ1-3; D ambiguous. The sequencing input was blood, either unsorted or a sorted T cell fraction (not recorded which). The CDR3 loop reads CSVVGGRGGNTIYF. In DNA form, the CDR3 reads TGCAGCGTTGTGGGAGGCAGAGGTGGAAACACCATATATTTT.